This T cell receptor beta chain is drawn from a study of T cell responses to AZD1222 COVID-19 vaccine. Measured with immunoSEQ multiplex PCR; TCRdb has only the in-frame clones, and not every one. The data contain 120,000 or so clones, around 85% of them singletons. The receptor comes from an adult in good health. The material sequenced was peripheral blood, taken on day 0 of AZD1222 vaccination.

CDR3: CASSLATGGGSSPLHF. In DNA, the CDR3 is TGCGCCAGCAGCTTGGCCACAGGGGGCGGCAGTTCACCCCTCCACTTT. J is TRBJ1-6 and V is TRBV5-1; 9 bases map to TRBD1. This CDR3 is 16 amino acids long. V lost 0 bases to trimming and J lost 9 bases; unmatched junction nucleotides: 7. Per the germline V gene, CDR1 is SGHRS and CDR2 is YFSETQ.